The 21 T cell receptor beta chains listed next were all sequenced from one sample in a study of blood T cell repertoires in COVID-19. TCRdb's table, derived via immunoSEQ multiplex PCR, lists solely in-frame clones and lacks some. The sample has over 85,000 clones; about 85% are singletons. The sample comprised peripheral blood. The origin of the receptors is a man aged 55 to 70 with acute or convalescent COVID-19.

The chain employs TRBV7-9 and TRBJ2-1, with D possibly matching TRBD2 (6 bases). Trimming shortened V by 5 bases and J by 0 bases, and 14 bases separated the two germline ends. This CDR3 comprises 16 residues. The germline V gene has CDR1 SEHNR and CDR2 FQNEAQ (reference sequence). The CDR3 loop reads CASSPGEDLSYNEQFF. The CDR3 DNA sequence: TGTGCCAGCAGCCCGGGGGAGGACCTCTCCTACAATGAGCAGTTCTTC.

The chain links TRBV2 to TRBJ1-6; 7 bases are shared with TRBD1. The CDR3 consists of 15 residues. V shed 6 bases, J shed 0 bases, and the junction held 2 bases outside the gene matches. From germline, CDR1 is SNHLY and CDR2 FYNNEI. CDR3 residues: CASRQGSSYNSPLHF. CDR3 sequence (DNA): TGTGCCAGCAGACAGGGGAGCTCCTATAATTCACCCCTCCACTTT.

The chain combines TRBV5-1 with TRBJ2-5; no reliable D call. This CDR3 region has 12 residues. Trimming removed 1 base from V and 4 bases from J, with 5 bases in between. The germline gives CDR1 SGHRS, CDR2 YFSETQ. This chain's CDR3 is CASSLYRETQYF. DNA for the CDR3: TGCGCCAGCAGCTTGTATCGAGAGACCCAGTACTTC.

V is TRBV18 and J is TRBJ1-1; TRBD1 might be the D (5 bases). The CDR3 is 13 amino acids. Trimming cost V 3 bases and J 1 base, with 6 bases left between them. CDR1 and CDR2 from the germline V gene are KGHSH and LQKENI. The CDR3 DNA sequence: TGTGCCAGCTCACCGGGGCCGAACACTGAAGCTTTCTTT. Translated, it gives CASSPGPNTEAFF.

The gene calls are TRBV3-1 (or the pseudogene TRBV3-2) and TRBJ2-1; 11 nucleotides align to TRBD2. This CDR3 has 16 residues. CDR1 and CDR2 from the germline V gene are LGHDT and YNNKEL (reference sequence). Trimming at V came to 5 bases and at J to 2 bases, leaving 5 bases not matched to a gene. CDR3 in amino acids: CASSSLAGGTYNEQFF. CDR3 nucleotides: TGTGCCAGCAGCTCCCTAGCGGGGGGTACCTACAATGAGCAGTTCTTC.

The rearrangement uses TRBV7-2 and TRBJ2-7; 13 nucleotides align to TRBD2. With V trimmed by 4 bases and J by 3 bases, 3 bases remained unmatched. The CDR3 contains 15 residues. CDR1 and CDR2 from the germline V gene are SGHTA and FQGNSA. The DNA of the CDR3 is TGTGCCAGCAGCTCAACTAGCGGGAGGGGCTACGAGCAGTACTTC. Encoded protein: CASSSTSGRGYEQYF.

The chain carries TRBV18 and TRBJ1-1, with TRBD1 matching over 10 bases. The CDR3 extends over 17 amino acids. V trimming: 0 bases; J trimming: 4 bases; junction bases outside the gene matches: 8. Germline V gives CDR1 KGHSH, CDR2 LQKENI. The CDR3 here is CASSPPRTGGRSTEAFF. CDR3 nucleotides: TGTGCCAGCTCACCACCCAGGACAGGGGGAAGGAGCACTGAAGCTTTCTTT.

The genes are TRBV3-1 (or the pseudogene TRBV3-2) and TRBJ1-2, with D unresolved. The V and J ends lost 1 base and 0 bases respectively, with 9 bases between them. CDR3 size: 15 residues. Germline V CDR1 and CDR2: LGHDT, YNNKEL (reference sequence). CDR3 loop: CASSQADTANYGYTF. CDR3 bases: TGTGCCAGCAGCCAAGCAGACACAGCTAACTATGGCTACACCTTC.

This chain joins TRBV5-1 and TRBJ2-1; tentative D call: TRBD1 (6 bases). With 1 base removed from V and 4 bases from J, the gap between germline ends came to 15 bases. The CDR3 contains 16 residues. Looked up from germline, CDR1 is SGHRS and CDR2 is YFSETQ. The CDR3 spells CASSLMAGQGYNEQFF. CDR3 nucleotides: TGCGCCAGCAGCTTGATGGCAGGGCAGGGGTACAATGAGCAGTTCTTC.

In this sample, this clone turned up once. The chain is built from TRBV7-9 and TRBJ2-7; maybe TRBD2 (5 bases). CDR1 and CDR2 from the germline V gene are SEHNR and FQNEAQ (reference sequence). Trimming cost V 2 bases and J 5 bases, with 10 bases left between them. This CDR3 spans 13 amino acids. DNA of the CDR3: TGTGCCAGCAGCTTACCTAGCCGCCACGAGCAGTACTTC. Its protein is CASSLPSRHEQYF. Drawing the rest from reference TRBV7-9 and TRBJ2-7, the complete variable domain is DTGVSQNPRHKITKRGQNVTFRCDPISEHNRLYWYRQTLGQGPEFLTYFQNEAQLEKSRLLSDRFSAERPKGSFSTLEIQRTEQGDSAMYLCASSLPSRHEQYFGPGTRLTVT.

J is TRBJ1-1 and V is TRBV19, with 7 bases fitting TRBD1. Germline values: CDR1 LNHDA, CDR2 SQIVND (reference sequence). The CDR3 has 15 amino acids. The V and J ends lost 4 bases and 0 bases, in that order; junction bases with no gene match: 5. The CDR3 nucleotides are TGTGCCAGTAGTACTCACAGGGGAATGAACACTGAAGCTTTCTTT. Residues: CASSTHRGMNTEAFF.

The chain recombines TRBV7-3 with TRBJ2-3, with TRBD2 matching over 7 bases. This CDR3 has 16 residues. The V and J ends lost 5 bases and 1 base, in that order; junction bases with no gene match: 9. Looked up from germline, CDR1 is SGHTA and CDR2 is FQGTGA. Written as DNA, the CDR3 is TGTGCCAGCAGCCCCCTTACCAGCGGGGGCACAGATACGCAGTATTTT. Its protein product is CASSPLTSGGTDTQYF.

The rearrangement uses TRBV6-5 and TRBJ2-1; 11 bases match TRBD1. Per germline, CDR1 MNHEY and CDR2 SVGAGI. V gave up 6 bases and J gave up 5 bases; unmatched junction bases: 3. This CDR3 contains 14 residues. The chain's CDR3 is CASRDRGQHNEQFF. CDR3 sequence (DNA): TGTGCCAGCAGGGACAGGGGGCAGCACAATGAGCAGTTCTTC.

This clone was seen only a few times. In nucleotides, the CDR3 is TGTGCCAGCAGTAAGGGGCTCATTGGTGAAAAACTGTTTTTT. Its translation is CASSKGLIGEKLFF. J is TRBJ1-4 and V is TRBV6-2 or TRBV6-3; possibly TRBD1 for D (5 bases). There are 14 residues in the CDR3. Looked up from germline, CDR1 is MNHEY and CDR2 is SVGEGT. V dropped 5 bases and J dropped 7 bases, with 14 bases sitting between them.

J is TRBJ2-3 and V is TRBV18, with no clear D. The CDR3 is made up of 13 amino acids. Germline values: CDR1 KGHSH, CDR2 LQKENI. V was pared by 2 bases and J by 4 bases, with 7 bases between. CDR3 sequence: CASSPGGSDTQYF. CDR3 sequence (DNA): TGTGCCAGCTCACCAGGCGGATCAGATACGCAGTATTTT.

CDR3: CASSQEPGHTNTEAFF. The DNA of the CDR3 is TGTGCCAGCAGCCAAGAGCCCGGACACACGAACACTGAAGCTTTCTTT. The chain employs TRBV3-1 (or the pseudogene TRBV3-2) and TRBJ1-1; tentatively, D is TRBD1 (5 bases). The CDR3 is 16 residues long. The V end was cut by 0 bases, the J end by 1 base, with 12 bases between. The germline CDR1 and CDR2 sequences are LGHDT and YNNKEL (reference sequence).

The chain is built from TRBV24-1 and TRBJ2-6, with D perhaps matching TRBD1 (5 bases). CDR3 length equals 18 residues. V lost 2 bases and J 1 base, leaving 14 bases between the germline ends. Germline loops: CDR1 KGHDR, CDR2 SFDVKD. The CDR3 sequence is CATSDSRANYSGANVLTF. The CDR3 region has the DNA TGTGCCACCAGTGATTCCAGGGCAAACTATTCTGGGGCCAACGTCCTGACTTTC.

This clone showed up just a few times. The CDR3 nucleotides read TGTGCCAGCAGTCCTGGCCTCCGCGGGAGTGGCAATGAGCAGTTCTTC. Its protein product is CASSPGLRGSGNEQFF. The chain employs TRBV7-9 and TRBJ2-1, with 7 nucleotides matching TRBD2. There are 16 residues in the CDR3. J lost 6 bases, V lost 6 bases, and 14 bases had no gene match. Germline CDR1 and CDR2: SEHNR and FQNEAQ (reference sequence).

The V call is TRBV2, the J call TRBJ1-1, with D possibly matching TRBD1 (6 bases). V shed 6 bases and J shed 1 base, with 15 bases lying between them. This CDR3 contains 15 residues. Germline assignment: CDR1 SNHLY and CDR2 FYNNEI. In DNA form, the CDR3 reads TGTGCCAGCAGACCCAGCAGGACAGAGAACACTGAAGCTTTCTTT. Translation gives CASRPSRTENTEAFF.

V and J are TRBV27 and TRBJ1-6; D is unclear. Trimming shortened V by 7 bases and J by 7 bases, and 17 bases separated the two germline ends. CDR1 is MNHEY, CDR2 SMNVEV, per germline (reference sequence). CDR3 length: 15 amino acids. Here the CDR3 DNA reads TGTGCCAGCACCCTCCGGGGAGGAAGGAATTCACCCCTCCACTTT. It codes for CASTLRGGRNSPLHF.

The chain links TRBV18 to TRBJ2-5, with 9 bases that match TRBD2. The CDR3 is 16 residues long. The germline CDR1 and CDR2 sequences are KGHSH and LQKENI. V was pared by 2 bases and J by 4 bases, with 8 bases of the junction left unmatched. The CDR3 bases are TGTGCCAGCTCACCAATAGCGGGAGCCAATCCAGAGACCCAGTACTTC. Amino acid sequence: CASSPIAGANPETQYF. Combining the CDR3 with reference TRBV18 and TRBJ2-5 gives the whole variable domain NAGVMQNPRHLVRRRGQEARLRCSPMKGHSHVYWYRQLPEEGLKFMVYLQKENIIDESGMPKERFSAEFPKEGPSILRIQQVVRGDSAAYFCASSPIAGANPETQYFGPGTRLLVL.